Sequencing of this T cell receptor (beta chain) was carried out in a study of cytomegalovirus exposure and HLA in healthy donors. Study results and caveats: There were reportedly fewer N-insertions in an Asian-associated ancestry cluster than the approximately 670-donor mean, in a later analysis. Earlier findings revealed that most TCR beta V segments proved productive either about 87% or about 30% of the time.

About this clone itself: What it binds is not known.

Losses at the gene ends were 4 bases for V and 0 bases for J; bases not matched to a gene: 25. The CDR3 runs 22 residues. Researchers ran the PCR with 60 Vbeta and 13 Jbeta primers. This table comes from immunoSEQ multiplex PCR, and its TCRdb copy is limited to in-frame clones, with some not included. Of 95,000 to 150,000 clones in the sample, 15% were seen once. The gene calls are TRBV5-3 and TRBJ1-1; TRBD1 agrees at 9 bases. TRBV5-3 is an ORF for which the function is uncertain. The sequenced sample consisted of PBMCs. The sequence came from a woman younger than 35 in good health and CMV-seronegative. CDR3 DNA: TGTGCCAGAAGCCCCCGCTGGGACAGGGTCATAAGGGCGGCCCTCATGAACACTGAAGCTTTCTTT. It encodes CARSPRWDRVIRAALMNTEAFF.